One and the same sample provided the 10 T cell receptor beta chains below, sequenced in a study of T cells in Graves' hyperthyroidism and ophthalmopathy. Amplified regions were TCR beta CDR3 sequences from RNA transcripts. With the HTBI primer set, the TCR CDR3 went through a first round of RT-PCR. TCRdb called the multiplex PCR reads again in MiXCR, with one record for every CDR3 protein. Among 540,000 or so distinct CDR3 sequences listed, 46% were seen once. Source material: peripheral blood or thyroid tissue (not recorded which). These receptors all stem from an adult woman with Graves' disease, either hyperthyroidism or ophthalmopathy (not recorded which).

This clonotype has at least ten counts. The genes are TRBV19 and TRBJ1-2; 9 nucleotides align to TRBD1. Germline values: CDR1 LNHDA, CDR2 SQIVND (reference sequence). Trimming took 4 bases from V and 5 from J; bases not matched to a gene: 14. The CDR3 runs to 17 residues. The CDR3 spells CASSTMAGRQGEYGYTF. As DNA, the CDR3 is TGTGCCAGTAGTACAATGGCGGGACGACAGGGGGAGTATGGCTACACCTTC.

This chain joins TRBV7-2 and TRBJ2-5; possibly TRBD2 for D (6 bases). Germline-derived CDR1 and CDR2 are SGHTA and FQGNSA. Trimming left V 5 bases short and J 5 bases short, with 12 bases between. The CDR3 runs 13 residues. For the CDR3, the DNA is TGTGCCAGCAGCGTCTTACGGGGGGAGACCCAGTACTTC. Amino acid sequence: CASSVLRGETQYF.

The chain is built from TRBV25-1 and TRBJ1-2; 7 nucleotides match TRBD1. V trimming: 4 bases; J trimming: 7 bases; junction bases outside the gene matches: 9. The CDR3 length is 14 residues. From germline, CDR1 is MGHDK and CDR2 SYGVNS. The CDR3 protein is CASSARTGTFGYTF. CDR3 sequence (DNA): TGTGCCAGCAGTGCTAGGACAGGAACCTTTGGCTACACCTTC.

The rearrangement links TRBV25-1 to TRBJ1-1; D is ambiguous. The CDR3 extends over 15 amino acids. Per germline, CDR1 MGHDK and CDR2 SYGVNS. Trimming removed 6 bases at V and 6 bases at J, with 20 bases between. CDR3 sequence (DNA): TGTGCCAGCAGCCAAGATGAGGCCCCTTGGGCTGAAGCTTTCTTT. As protein: CASSQDEAPWAEAFF.

This clonotype was seen repeatedly, ten times or more. The chain carries TRBV14 and TRBJ2-5; 8 bases are shared with TRBD1. The CDR3 is 16 amino acids. CDR1 SGHDN and CDR2 FVKESK come from the germline V gene. V shed 9 bases, J shed 4 bases, and the junction held 16 bases outside the gene matches. The CDR3 region has the DNA TGTGCCAGGGAGATTACATTGGACAGGGATGGAGAGACCCAGTACTTC. This encodes CAREITLDRDGETQYF.

This clonotype was picked up many times. This chain connects TRBV2 to TRBJ2-3; D gene ambiguous. From germline, CDR1 is SNHLY and CDR2 FYNNEI. The CDR3 length is 16 residues. Trimming stripped 5 bases from V and 0 bases from J, with 15 bases between. The CDR3 DNA reads as TGTGCCAGCAGTCTGCATGATGTCGGTAGCACAGATACGCAGTATTTT. It specifies CASSLHDVGSTDTQYF.

This clonotype was detected ten times or more. J is TRBJ2-6 and V is TRBV7-9; no clear D. V lost 5 bases and J lost 0, with 23 bases in between. The germline CDR1 and CDR2 sequences are SEHNR and FQNEAQ (reference sequence). CDR3 length: 20 residues. CDR3 loop: CASSRLWVGRVFSGANVLTF. Written as DNA, the CDR3 is TGTGCCAGCAGCCGACTGTGGGTAGGCAGAGTCTTCTCTGGGGCCAACGTCCTGACTTTC. Full variable domain (rest looked up from reference TRBV7-9 and TRBJ2-6): DTGVSQNPRHKITKRGQNVTFRCDPISEHNRLYWYRQTLGQGPEFLTYFQNEAQLEKSRLLSDRFSAERPKGSFSTLEIQRTEQGDSAMYLCASSRLWVGRVFSGANVLTFGAGSRLTVL.

The table lists this clonotype with a few counts. This sequence joins TRBV10-3 and TRBJ1-4, with 8 bases matching TRBD1. V trimming: 6 bases; J trimming: 7 bases; junction bases outside the gene matches: 13. The length of the CDR3 is 16 residues. Germline lookup yields CDR1 ENHRY and CDR2 SYGVKD. The CDR3 protein is CAISPTQTGGGEKLFF. The CDR3 DNA reads TGTGCCATCAGCCCCACTCAAACAGGGGGTGGTGAAAAACTGTTTTTT.

A word on this clonotype: One end of the junction does not line up with germline, which may come from a read error. V and J are TRBV7-9 and TRBJ2-5; 8 nucleotides agree with TRBD1. CDR1 and CDR2 (germline): SEHNR, FQNEAQ (reference sequence). CDR3 length: 15 residues. The CDR3 DNA sequence: TGCGCCAGCAGCTTGGGACAGGCCGGCCAAGAGACCCAGTACTTC. It specifies CASSLGQAGQETQYF.

The genes are TRBV24-1 and TRBJ2-7; 11 bases line up with TRBD1. The CDR3 spans 14 residues. With 4 bases clipped from V and 6 bases from J, the junction kept 4 bases outside the gene matches. In germline, CDR1 is KGHDR, CDR2 SFDVKD. CDR3 loop: CATSEPGTGGEQYF. The CDR3 DNA reads TGTGCCACCAGTGAACCCGGGACAGGGGGCGAGCAGTACTTC.